Below, one TCR beta chain is given with its context. What it binds is unknown. TCRdb re-derived calls from the reads in MiXCR, one entry per CDR3 protein. The sample shows hundreds of thousands of distinct CDR3 sequences, about 33% of them seen only once. The data belong to a study of T cell repertoires in cytomegalovirus infection. Study details: The study used recently identified HLA-C-restricted and well-studied HLA-B-restricted CMV epitopes.

V was pared by 0 bases and J by 5 bases, with 13 bases between. Germline lookup yields CDR1 MNHNS and CDR2 SASEGT. The CDR3 contains 15 residues. Study-level findings and limits: Frequencies of public TCR beta families were cumulated, and this identified carriers of CMV plus the relevant HLA. In two of eight donors, the top clonotype was HLA-C-restricted CMV-specific.

V gene TRBV6-1 combines with J gene TRBJ2-5; D remains unclear. The sequence derives from a human donor in good health (CMV status not recorded). Some clones in this sample may be carry-over from other donors' samples. Sequenced material: cultured PBMCs, taken from culture after CMV antigen stimulation. The CDR3 nucleotides read TGTGCCAGCAGTGAAGCGCCAGCACCCGGGGAGACCCAGTACTTC. Protein: CASSEAPAPGETQYF.